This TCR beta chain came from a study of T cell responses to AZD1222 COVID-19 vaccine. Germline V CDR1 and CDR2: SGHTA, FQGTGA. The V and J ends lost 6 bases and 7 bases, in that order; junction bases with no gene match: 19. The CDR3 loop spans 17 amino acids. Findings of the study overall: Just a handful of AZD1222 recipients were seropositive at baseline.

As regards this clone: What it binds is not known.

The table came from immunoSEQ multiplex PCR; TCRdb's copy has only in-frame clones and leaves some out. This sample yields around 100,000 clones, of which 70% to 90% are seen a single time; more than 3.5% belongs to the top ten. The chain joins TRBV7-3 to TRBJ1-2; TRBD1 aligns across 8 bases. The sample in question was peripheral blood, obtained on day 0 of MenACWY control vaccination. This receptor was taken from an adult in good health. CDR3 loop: CASRLTGQGPHGAGYTF. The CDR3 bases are TGTGCCAGCAGACTCACAGGACAGGGCCCCCACGGGGCTGGCTACACCTTC.